Below, 5 T cell receptor beta chains from the same sample are listed, as sequenced in a study of response to subunit inactivated influenza vaccine. TCRdb used MiXCR to reprocess the RT-PCR reads, holding one entry per CDR3 protein. The data hold 450,000 to 700,000 distinct CDR3 sequences, with 14% observed a single time. Sample: PBMCs from blood, taken about 12 days after vaccination. The receptors come from a man aged 50-59 years who received an inactivated influenza vaccine.

This chain connects TRBV5-5 to TRBJ2-7; D is unresolved. V was shortened by 5 bases and J by 6 bases, with 18 bases between the two germline ends. CDR3 length: 14 amino acids. Germline-derived CDR1 and CDR2 are SGHKS and YYEKEE (reference sequence). The CDR3 DNA reads TGTGCCAGCAGGAGGCCCGGTGACATTGCCGAGCAGTACTTC. Its translation: CASRRPGDIAEQYF. Combining the CDR3 with reference TRBV5-5 and TRBJ2-7 gives the whole variable domain DAGVTQSPTHLIKTRGQQVTLRCSPISGHKSVSWYQQVLGQGPQFIFQYYEKEERGRGNFPDRFSARQFPNYSSELNVNALLLGDSALYLCASRRPGDIAEQYFGPGTRLTVT.

This clonotype was seen ten or more times. This chain uses TRBV6-2 or TRBV6-3 with TRBJ2-5; D gene unclear. V was cut by 5 bases and J by 4 bases, with 14 bases left in between. This CDR3 region has 14 residues. Germline assignment: CDR1 MNHEY and CDR2 SVGEGT. The CDR3 nucleotides read TGTGCCAGCAGTCCGCCGGGCGGATCAGAGACCCAGTACTTC. Translation gives CASSPPGGSETQYF.

The V call is TRBV3-1, the J call TRBJ2-3, with no clear D. CDR3 length: 15 amino acids. The germline CDR1 and CDR2 sequences are LGHDT and YNNKEL (reference sequence). V lost 2 bases and J 9 bases, leaving 18 bases between the germline ends. The CDR3 DNA follows: TGTGCCAGCAGCCAACAATCTAGGCGTGTGAGGACGCAGTATTTT. Its translation is CASSQQSRRVRTQYF.

This clonotype has only a few counts. Being one base from a much bigger clone, this may be a read error. This chain connects TRBV7-9 to TRBJ2-7, with TRBD1 matching over 9 bases. The germline V gene encodes CDR1 SEHNR and CDR2 FQNEAQ (reference sequence). The CDR3 has 14 amino acids. CDR3 protein: CASSPGTGSFEQYF. The CDR3 DNA sequence: TGTGCCAGCAGCCCCGGGACAGGGTCCTTCGAGCAGTACTTC. The full variable domain, with the rest looked up from reference TRBV7-9 and TRBJ2-7, is DTGVSQNPRHKITKRGQNVTFRCDPISEHNRLYWYRQTLGQGPEFLTYFQNEAQLEKSRLLSDRFSAERPKGSFSTLEIQRTEQGDSAMYLCASSPGTGSFEQYFGPGTRLTVT.

The sample holds a few counts of this clonotype. The V call is TRBV5-1, the J call TRBJ2-7; D is perhaps TRBD1 (5 bases). V gave up 0 bases and J gave up 3 bases, with 16 bases separating them. Germline CDR1 SGHRS, CDR2 YFSETQ. This CDR3 region has 16 residues. The CDR3 spells CASSLVEEGRDYEQYF. The CDR3 DNA sequence: TGCGCCAGCAGCTTGGTAGAGGAAGGCAGGGACTACGAGCAGTACTTC. Together with reference TRBV5-1 and TRBJ2-7, the CDR3 gives the full variable domain: KAGVTQTPRYLIKTRGQQVTLSCSPISGHRSVSWYQQTPGQGLQFLFEYFSETQRNKGNFPGRFSGRQFSNSRSEMNVSTLELGDSALYLCASSLVEEGRDYEQYFGPGTRLTVT.